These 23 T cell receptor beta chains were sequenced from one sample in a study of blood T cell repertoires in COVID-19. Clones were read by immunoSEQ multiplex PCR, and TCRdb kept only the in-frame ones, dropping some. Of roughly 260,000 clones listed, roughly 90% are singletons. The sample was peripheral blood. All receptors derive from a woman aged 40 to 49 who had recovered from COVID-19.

CDR3: CASSLGRGQVVKNIQYF. The CDR3 region has the DNA TGTGCCAGTAGTCTAGGGAGAGGGCAGGTGGTCAAAAACATTCAGTACTTC. The V and J genes are TRBV19 and TRBJ2-4; D possibly corresponds to TRBD2 (5 bases). The germline CDR1 and CDR2 sequences are LNHDA and SQIVND (reference sequence). The CDR3 extends over 17 amino acids. Trimming cost V 5 bases and J 3 bases, with 20 bases left between them.

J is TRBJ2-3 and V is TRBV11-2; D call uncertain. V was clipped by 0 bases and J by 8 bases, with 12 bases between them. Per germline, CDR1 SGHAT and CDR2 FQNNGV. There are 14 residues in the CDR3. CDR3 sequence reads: CASSLDFQAGTQYF. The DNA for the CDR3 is TGTGCCAGCAGCTTAGATTTTCAGGCAGGTACGCAGTATTTT.

CDR3 DNA: TGTGCCAGCAGTAAACCAGGGGCTGACACTGAAGCTTTCTTT. Translating gives CASSKPGADTEAFF. The chain carries TRBV5-4 and TRBJ1-1; D may be TRBD1 (6 bases). The V gene lost 5 bases and the J gene lost 3 bases, with 14 bases spanning the gap. The CDR3 runs 14 residues. Germline CDR1 reads SGHNT; CDR2 reads YYREEE (reference sequence).

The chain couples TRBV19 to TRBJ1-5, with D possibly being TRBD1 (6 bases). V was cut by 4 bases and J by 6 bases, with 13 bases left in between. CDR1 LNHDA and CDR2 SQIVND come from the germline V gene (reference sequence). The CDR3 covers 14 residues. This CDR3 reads CASSTGEWSQPQHF. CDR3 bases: TGTGCCAGTAGTACAGGGGAATGGAGTCAGCCCCAGCATTTT. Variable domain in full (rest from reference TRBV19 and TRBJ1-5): DGGITQSPKYLFRKEGQNVTLSCEQNLNHDAMYWYRQDPGQGLRLIYYSQIVNDFQKGDIAEGYSVSREKKESFPLTVTSAQKNPTAFYLCASSTGEWSQPQHFGDGTRLSIL.

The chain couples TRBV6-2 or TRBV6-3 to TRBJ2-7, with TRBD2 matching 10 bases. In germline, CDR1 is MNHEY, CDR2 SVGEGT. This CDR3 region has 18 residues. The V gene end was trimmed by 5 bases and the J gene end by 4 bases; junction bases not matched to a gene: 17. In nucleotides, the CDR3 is TGTGCCAGCAGTAAGGTGGTGGGCCTAGCGGGAGTTGTATACGAGCAGTACTTC. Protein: CASSKVVGLAGVVYEQYF.

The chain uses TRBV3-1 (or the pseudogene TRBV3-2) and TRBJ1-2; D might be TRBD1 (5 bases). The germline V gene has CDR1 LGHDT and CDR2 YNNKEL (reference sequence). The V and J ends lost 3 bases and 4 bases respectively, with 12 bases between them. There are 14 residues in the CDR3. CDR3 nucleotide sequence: TGTGCCAGCAGCCAGGGGCCGGCCGGCTATGGCTACACCTTC. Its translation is CASSQGPAGYGYTF.

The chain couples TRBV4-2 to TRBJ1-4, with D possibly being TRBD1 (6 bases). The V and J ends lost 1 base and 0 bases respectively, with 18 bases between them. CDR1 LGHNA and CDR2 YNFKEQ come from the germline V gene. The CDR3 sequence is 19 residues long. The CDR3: CASSQGSMGGAATNEKLFF. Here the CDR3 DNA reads TGTGCCAGCAGCCAAGGGTCGATGGGGGGGGCTGCAACTAATGAAAAACTGTTTTTT.

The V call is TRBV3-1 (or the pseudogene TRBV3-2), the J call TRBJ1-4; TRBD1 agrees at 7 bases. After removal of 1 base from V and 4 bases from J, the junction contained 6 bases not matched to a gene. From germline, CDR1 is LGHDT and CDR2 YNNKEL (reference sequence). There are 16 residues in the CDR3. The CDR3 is CASSQVPGQINEKLFF. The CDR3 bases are TGTGCCAGCAGCCAAGTTCCGGGACAGATTAATGAAAAACTGTTTTTT.

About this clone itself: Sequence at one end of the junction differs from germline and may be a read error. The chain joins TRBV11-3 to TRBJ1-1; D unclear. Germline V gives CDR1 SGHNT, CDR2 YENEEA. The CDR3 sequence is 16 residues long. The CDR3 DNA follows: TGTGCCAGCAGCTTAGTAGCTGGGTACATGAATACTGAAGCTTTCTTT. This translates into CASSLVAGYMNTEAFF.

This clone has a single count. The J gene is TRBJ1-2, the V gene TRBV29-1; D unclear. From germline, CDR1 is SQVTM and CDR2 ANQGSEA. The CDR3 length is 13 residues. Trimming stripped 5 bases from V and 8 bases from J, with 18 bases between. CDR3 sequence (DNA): TGCAGCGTTCTGGCCGGGGTTGGGGTGGGCTACACCTTC. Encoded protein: CSVLAGVGVGYTF.

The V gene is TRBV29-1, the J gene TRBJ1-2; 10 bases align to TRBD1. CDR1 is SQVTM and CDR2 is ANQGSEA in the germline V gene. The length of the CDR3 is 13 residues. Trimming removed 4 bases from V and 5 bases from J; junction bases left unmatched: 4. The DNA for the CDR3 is TGCAGCGTTGGGGACAGGGGCATGTATGGCTACACCTTC. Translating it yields CSVGDRGMYGYTF.

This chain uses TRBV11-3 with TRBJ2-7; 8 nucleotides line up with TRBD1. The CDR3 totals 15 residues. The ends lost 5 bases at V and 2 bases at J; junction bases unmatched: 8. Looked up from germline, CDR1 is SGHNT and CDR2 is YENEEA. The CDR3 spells CASSPRRGQAYEQYF. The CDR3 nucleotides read TGTGCCAGCAGCCCCCGCAGGGGGCAGGCCTACGAGCAGTACTTC.

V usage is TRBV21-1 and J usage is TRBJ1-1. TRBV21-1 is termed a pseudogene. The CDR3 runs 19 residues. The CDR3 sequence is CASSNEVNLGGETNTEAFF. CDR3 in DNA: TGTGCCAGCAGCAATGAGGTGAACCTCGGCGGAGAGACTAACACTGAAGCTTTCTTT.

The CDR3 region has the DNA TGCGCCAGCAGCTCGAGGGGCAATCAGCCCCAGCATTTT. This encodes CASSSRGNQPQHF. The chain links TRBV4-3 to TRBJ1-5; D gene uncertain. Germline CDR1 reads LGHNA; CDR2 reads YSLEER. The CDR3 runs 13 residues. The V end was cut by 5 bases, the J end by 2 bases, with 7 bases between.

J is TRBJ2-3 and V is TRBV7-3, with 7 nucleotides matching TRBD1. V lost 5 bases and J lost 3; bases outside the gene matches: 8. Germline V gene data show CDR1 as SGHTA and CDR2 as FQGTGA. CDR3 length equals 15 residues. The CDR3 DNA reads TGTGCCAGCAGCCGCACAGGACAGGTGACAGATACGCAGTATTTT. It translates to CASSRTGQVTDTQYF. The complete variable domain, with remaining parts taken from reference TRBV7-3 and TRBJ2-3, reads GAGVSQTPSNKVTEKGKYVELRCDPISGHTALYWYRQSLGQGPEFLIYFQGTGAADDSGLPNDRFFAVRPEGSVSTLKIQRTERGDSAVYLCASSRTGQVTDTQYFGPGTRLTVL.

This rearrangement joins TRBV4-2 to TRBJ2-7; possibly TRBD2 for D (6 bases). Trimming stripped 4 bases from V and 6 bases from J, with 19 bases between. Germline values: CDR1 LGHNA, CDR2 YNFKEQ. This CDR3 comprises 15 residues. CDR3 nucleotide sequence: TGTGCCAGCAGCCCGGGAGACAACTACCCTGGCGAGCAGTACTTC. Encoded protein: CASSPGDNYPGEQYF.

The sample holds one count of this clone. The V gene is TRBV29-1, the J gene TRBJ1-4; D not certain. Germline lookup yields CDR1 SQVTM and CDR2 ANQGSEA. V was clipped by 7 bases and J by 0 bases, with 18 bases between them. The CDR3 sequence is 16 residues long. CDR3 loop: CSARSGNGATNEKLFF. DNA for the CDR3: TGCAGCGCCCGGTCGGGTAACGGGGCAACTAATGAAAAACTGTTTTTT.

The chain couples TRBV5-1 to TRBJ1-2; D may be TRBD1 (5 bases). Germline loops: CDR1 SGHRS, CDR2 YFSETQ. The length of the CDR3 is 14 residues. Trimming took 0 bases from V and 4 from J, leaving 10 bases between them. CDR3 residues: CASSLDGGSYGYTF. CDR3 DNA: TGCGCCAGCAGCTTGGACGGGGGTTCCTATGGCTACACCTTC.

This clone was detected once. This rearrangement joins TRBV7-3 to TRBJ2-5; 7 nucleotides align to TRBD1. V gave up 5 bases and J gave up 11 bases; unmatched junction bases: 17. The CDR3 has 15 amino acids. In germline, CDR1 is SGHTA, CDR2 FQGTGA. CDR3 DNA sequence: TGTGCCAGCAGCCCCGCAACCAAGGGGGCCGGGAAACAGTACTTC. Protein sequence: CASSPATKGAGKQYF. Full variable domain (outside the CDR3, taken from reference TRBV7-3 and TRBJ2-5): GAGVSQTPSNKVTEKGKYVELRCDPISGHTALYWYRQSLGQGPEFLIYFQGTGAADDSGLPNDRFFAVRPEGSVSTLKIQRTERGDSAVYLCASSPATKGAGKQYFGPGTRLLVL.

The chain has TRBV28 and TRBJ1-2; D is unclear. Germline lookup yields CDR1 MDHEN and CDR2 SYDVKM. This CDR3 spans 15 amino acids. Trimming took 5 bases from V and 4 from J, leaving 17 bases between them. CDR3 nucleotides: TGTGCCAGCAGTCCCGCCCTTTGGGAGGTCTATGGCTACACCTTC. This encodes CASSPALWEVYGYTF.

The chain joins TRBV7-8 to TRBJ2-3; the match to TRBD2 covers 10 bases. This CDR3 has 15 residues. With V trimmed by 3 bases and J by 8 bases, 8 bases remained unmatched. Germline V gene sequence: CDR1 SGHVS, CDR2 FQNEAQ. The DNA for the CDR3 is TGTGCCAGCAGCTTTTACGCTAGCGGGGGAGGTACGCAGTATTTT. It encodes CASSFYASGGGTQYF. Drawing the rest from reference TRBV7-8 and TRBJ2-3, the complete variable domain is GAGVSQSPRYKVAKRGQDVALRCDPISGHVSLFWYQQALGQGPEFLTYFQNEAQLDKSGLPSDRFFAERPEGSVSTLKIQRTQQEDSAVYLCASSFYASGGGTQYFGPGTRLTVL.

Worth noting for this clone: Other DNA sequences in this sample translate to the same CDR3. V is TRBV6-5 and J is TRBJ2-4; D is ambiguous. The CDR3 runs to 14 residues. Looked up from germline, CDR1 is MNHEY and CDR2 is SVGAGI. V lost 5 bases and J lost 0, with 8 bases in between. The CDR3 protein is CASSPELAKNIQYF. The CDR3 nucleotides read TGTGCCAGCAGTCCCGAGTTAGCCAAAAACATTCAGTACTTC.

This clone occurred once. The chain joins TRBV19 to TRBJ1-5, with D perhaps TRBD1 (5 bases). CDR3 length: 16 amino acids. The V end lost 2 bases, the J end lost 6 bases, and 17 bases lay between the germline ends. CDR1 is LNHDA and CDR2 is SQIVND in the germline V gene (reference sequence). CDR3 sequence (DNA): TGTGCCAGTAGTATATTGGGGGGAGGGCTCGGTCAGCCCCAGCATTTT. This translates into CASSILGGGLGQPQHF. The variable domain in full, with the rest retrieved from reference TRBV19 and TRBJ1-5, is DGGITQSPKYLFRKEGQNVTLSCEQNLNHDAMYWYRQDPGQGLRLIYYSQIVNDFQKGDIAEGYSVSREKKESFPLTVTSAQKNPTAFYLCASSILGGGLGQPQHFGDGTRLSIL.